This TCR beta chain was recorded in a study of beta chain features in type 1 diabetes. V lost 3 bases and J lost 3, with 5 bases in between. CDR3 length: 12 amino acids. From germline, CDR1 is SGHVS and CDR2 FQNEAQ. Study-level results: Short templates might get an advantage during PCR, and this would be equal in patients and controls. An over-representation of cells with high TCR expression could result from cDNA sequencing. Moderately but significantly shorter TCRB CDR3s were found in Type 1 diabetes patients in all four CD4+ subsets.

The authors reverse transcribed all of the isolated RNA, so sequencing captured expressed TCRB transcripts. For naive, central memory and regulatory T cell samples, reads averaged approximately 3.9 million. Libraries were prepared by immunoSEQ multiplex PCR; TCRdb keeps only in-frame clonotypes and omits some of them. The sample includes hundreds of thousands of clones, around 9.3% of them seen just once. Comment on this clone: Its matching antigen is unknown.

Cells sorted by CD45RO/CCR7/CD25/CD127/CD95/CD27 comprised CD4+ naive, central memory, regulatory and stem cell-like memory cells. The sequence was obtained from a young man with type 1 diabetes. The gene calls are TRBV7-8 and TRBJ1-1; the D gene is possibly TRBD1 (5 bases). The sequenced sample consisted of central memory CD4+ T cells from blood. The CDR3 is CASSFRDTEAFF. CDR3 DNA sequence: TGTGCCAGCAGCTTCAGGGACACTGAAGCTTTCTTT.